This T cell receptor (beta chain) was observed in a study of blood T cell repertoires in COVID-19. Clones were sequenced by immunoSEQ multiplex PCR, and TCRdb holds only the in-frame ones, with some missing. The sample consists of 310,000 or so clones, around nine tenths of them appearing once. V shed 0 bases and J 4 bases; nucleotides not matched to a gene: 5. The CDR3 is made up of 16 amino acids. Looked up from germline, CDR1 is SGHDN and CDR2 is FVKESK. The TCR was taken from a man aged 70-80 years with acute or convalescent COVID-19. This chain links TRBV14 with TRBJ2-1; 8 bases are a match to TRBD2. Sequencing used peripheral blood. The CDR3 is CASSQDITSGYNEQFF. In nucleotides, the CDR3 is TGTGCCAGCAGCCAAGATATTACTAGCGGATACAATGAGCAGTTCTTC. Based on the CDR3 plus reference TRBV14 and TRBJ2-1, the full variable domain is EAGVTQFPSHSVIEKGQTVTLRCDPISGHDNLYWYRRVMGKEIKFLLHFVKESKQDESGMPNNRFLAERTGGTYSTLKVQPAELEDSGVYFCASSQDITSGYNEQFFGPGTRLTVL.